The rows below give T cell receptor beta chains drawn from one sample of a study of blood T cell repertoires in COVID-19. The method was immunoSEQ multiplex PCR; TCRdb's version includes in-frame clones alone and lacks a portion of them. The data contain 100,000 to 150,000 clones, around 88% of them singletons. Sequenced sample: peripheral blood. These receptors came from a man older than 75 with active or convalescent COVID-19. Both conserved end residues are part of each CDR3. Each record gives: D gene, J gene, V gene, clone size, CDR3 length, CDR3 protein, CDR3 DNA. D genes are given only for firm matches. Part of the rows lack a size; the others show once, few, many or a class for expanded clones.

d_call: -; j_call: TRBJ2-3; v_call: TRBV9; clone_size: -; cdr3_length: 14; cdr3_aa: CASSVDTVLGTQYF; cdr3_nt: TGTGCCAGCAGCGTAGATACAGTGTTGGGTACGCAGTATTTT
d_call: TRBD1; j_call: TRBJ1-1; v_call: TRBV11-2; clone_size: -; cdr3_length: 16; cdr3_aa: CASSIRQGMISTEAFF; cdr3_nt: TGTGCCAGCAGCATACGACAGGGAATGATTAGCACTGAAGCTTTCTTT
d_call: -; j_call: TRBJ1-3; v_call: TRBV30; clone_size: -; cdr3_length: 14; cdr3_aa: CAWSVLSSGNTIYF; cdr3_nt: TGTGCCTGGAGTGTACTGAGCTCTGGAAACACCATATATTTT
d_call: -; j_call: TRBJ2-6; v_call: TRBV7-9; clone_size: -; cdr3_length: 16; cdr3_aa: CASSFGLQSGANVLTF; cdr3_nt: TGTGCCAGCAGCTTCGGCTTACAGTCTGGGGCCAACGTCCTGACTTTC
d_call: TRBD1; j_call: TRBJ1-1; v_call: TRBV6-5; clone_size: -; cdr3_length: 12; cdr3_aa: CASRTGVTEAFF; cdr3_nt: TGTGCCAGCAGGACAGGGGTCACTGAAGCTTTCTTT
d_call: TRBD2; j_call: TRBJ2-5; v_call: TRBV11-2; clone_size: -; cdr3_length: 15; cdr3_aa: CASSSGTTGQETQYF; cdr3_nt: TGTGCCAGCAGCTCCGGGACTACCGGGCAAGAGACCCAGTACTTC
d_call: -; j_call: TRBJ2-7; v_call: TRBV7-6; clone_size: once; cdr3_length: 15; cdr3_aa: CASSLAPGSSYEQYF; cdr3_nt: TGTGCCAGCAGCTTAGCCCCAGGCTCATCCTACGAGCAGTACTTC
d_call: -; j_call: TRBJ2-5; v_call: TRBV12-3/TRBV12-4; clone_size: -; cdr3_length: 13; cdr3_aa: CASNIDFQETQYF; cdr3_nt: TGTGCCAGCAACATAGACTTCCAAGAGACCCAGTACTTC
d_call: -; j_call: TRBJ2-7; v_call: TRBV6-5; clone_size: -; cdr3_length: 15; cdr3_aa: CASSYSRSGEYEQYF; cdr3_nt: TGTGCCAGCAGTTACTCGAGGTCAGGGGAGTACGAGCAGTACTTC
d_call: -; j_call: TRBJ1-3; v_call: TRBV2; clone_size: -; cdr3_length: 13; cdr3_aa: CASRGEAGNTIYF; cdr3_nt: TGTGCCAGCAGAGGGGAGGCTGGAAACACCATATATTTT
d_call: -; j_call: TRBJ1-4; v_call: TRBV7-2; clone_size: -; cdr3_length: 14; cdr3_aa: CASSRGRTNEKLFF; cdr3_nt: TGTGCCAGCAGCCGGGGGAGGACTAATGAAAAACTGTTTTTT
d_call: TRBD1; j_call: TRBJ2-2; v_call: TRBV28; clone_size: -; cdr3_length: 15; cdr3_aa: CASSRQGLNTGELFF; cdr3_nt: TGTGCCAGCAGTCGACAGGGGTTGAACACCGGGGAGCTGTTTTTT
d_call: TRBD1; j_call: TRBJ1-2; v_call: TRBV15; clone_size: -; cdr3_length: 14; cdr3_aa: CATSVDRENYGYTF; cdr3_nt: TGTGCCACCAGCGTAGACAGGGAGAACTATGGCTACACCTTC
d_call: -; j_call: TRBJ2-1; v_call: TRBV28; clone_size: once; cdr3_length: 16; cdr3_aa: CASSLHRGLSYNEQFF; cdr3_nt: TGTGCCAGCAGTTTACACAGGGGACTCTCCTACAATGAGCAGTTCTTC
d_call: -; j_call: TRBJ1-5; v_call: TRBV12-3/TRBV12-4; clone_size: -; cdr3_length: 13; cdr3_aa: CASRRGGQAPQHF; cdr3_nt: TGTGCCAGCAGGCGCGGGGGGCAGGCGCCCCAGCATTTT
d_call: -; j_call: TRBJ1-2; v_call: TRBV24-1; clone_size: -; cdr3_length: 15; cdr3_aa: CATSDSGPSNYGYTF; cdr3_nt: TGTGCCACCAGTGATTCTGGGCCCTCTAACTATGGCTACACCTTC
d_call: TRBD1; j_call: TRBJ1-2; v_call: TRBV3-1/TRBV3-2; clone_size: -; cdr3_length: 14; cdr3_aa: CASRLKQGAGGYTF; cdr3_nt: TGTGCCAGCAGACTAAAACAGGGGGCGGGTGGCTACACCTTC
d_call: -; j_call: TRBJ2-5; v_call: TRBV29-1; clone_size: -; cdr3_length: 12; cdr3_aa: CSVEATRETQYF; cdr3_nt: TGCAGCGTTGAAGCTACGAGGGAGACCCAGTACTTC
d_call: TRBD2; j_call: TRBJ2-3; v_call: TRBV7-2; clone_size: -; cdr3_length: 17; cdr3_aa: CASSLVPLRGGEDTQYF; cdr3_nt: TGTGCCAGCAGCTTAGTCCCCCTCCGGGGGGGTGAAGATACGCAGTATTTT
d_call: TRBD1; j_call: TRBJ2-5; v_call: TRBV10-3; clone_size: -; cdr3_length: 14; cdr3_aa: CASRDSRSQETQYF; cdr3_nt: TGTGCCAGCCGGGACAGTAGGTCTCAAGAGACCCAGTACTTC
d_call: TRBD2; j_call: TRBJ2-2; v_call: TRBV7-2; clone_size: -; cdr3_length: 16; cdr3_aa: CASSLSGGAYTGELFF; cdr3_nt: TGTGCCAGCAGCCTTAGCGGGGGGGCGTACACCGGGGAGCTGTTTTTT
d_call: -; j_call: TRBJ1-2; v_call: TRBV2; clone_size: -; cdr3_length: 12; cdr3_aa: CASRQSGYGYTF; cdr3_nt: TGTGCCAGCAGACAGAGCGGATATGGCTACACCTTC
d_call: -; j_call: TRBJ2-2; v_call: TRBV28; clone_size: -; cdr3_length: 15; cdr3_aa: CASSLVNRLAGELFF; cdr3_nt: TGTGCCAGCAGTTTGGTTAACAGGTTAGCCGGGGAGCTGTTTTTT
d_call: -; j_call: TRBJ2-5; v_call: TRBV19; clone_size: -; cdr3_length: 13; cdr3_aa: CASSMAQQETQYF; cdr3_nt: TGTGCCAGTAGTATGGCCCAACAAGAGACCCAGTACTTC
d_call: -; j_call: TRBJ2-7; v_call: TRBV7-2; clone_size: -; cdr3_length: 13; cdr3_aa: CASSLASLVGQYF; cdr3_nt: TGTGCCAGCAGCTTAGCGAGTCTAGTCGGGCAGTACTTC
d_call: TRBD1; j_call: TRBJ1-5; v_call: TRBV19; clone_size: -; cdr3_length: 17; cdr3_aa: CASSIGLTGNSNQPQHF; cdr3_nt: TGTGCCAGTAGTATAGGGTTGACAGGGAATAGCAATCAGCCCCAGCATTTT
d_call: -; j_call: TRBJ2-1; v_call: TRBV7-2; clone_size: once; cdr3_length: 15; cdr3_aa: CASSLAGGHYNEQFF; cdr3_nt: TGTGCCAGCAGCTTAGCCGGCGGACACTACAATGAGCAGTTCTTC
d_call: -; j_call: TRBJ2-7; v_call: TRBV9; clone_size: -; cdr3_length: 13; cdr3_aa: CASSVAGGGEQYF; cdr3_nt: TGTGCCAGCAGCGTAGCGGGGGGCGGGGAGCAGTACTTC
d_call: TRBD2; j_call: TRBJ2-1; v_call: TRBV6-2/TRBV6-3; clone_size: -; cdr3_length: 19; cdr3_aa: CASSRSGLAGANSYNEQFF; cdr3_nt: TGTGCCAGCAGTCGCTCCGGACTAGCGGGGGCCAACTCCTACAATGAGCAGTTCTTC
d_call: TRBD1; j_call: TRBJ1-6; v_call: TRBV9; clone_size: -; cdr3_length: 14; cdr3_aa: CASRGTGSDSPLHF; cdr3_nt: TGTGCCAGCAGAGGGACAGGGTCTGATTCACCCCTCCACTTT
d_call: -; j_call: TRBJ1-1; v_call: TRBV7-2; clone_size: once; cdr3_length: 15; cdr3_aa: CASSLAYQGNTEAFF; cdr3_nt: TGTGCCAGCAGCTTAGCCTATCAGGGGAACACTGAAGCTTTCTTT
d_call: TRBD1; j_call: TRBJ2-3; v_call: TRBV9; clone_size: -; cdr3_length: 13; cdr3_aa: CASSVPGGGTQYF; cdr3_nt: TGTGCCAGCAGCGTGCCAGGGGGCGGTACGCAGTATTTT
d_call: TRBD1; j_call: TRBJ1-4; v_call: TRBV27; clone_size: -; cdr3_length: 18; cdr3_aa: CASSLSDRGYMFDEKLFF; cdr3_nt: TGTGCCAGCAGTTTATCGGACAGGGGGTATATGTTTGATGAAAAACTGTTTTTT